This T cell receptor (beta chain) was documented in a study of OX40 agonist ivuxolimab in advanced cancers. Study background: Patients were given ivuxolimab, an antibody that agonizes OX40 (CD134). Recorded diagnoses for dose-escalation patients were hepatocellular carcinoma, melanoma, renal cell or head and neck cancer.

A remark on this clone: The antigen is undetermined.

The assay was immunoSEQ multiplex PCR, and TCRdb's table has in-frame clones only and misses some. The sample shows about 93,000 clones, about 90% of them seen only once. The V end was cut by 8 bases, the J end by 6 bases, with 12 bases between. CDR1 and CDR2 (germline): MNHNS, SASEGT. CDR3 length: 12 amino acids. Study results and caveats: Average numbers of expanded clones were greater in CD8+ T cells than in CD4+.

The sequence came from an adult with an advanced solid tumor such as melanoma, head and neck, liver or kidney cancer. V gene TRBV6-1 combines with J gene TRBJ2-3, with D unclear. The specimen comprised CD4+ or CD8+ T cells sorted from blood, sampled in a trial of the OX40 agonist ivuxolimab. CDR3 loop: CASDGSGDTQYF. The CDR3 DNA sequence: TGTGCCAGCGACGGGTCTGGCGATACGCAGTATTTT.